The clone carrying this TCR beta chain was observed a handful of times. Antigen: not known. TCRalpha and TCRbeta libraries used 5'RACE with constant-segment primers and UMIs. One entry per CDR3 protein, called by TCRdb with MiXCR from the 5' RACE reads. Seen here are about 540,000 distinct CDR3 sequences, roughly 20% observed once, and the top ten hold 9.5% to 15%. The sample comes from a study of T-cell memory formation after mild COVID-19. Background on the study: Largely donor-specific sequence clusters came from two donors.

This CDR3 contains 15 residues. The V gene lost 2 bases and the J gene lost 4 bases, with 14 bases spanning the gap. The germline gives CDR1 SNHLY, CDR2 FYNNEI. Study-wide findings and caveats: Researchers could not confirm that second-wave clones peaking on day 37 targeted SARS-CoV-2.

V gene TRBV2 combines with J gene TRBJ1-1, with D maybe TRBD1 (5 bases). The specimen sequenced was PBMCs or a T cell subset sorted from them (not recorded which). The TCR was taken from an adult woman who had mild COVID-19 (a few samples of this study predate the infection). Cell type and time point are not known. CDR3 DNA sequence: TGTGCCAGCAGTGAAAGGGTGGGCAGGGCCACTGAAGCTTTCTTT. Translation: CASSERVGRATEAFF.